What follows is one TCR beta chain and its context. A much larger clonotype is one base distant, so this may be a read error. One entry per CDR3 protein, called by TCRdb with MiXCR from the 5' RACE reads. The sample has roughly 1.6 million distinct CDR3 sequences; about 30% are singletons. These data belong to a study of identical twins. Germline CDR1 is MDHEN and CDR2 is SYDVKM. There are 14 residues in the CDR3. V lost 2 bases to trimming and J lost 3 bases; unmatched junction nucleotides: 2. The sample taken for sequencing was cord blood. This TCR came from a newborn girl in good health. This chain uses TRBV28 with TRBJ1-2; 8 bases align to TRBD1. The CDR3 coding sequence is TGTGCCAGCAGTTTAAGGGGACAGGACTATGGCTACACCTTC. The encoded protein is CASSLRGQDYGYTF.